This T cell receptor (beta chain) originates from a study of neurological immune-mediated disorders. This clonotype was seen repeatedly, ten times or more. Time point noted: longitudinal time-point 2. Germline V CDR1 and CDR2: SGHTA, FQGNSA. Trimming removed 0 bases from V and 2 bases from J; junction bases left unmatched: 8. CDR3 length: 18 amino acids. 5'RACE generated cDNA with 10-nucleotide random UMIs. TCRdb processed the 5' RACE reads anew with MiXCR; each CDR3 protein has one entry. The sample contains some 60,000 distinct CDR3 sequences, 9.7% of which appear only once. Sequencing was done on a sample of PBMCs. The chain employs TRBV7-2 and TRBJ2-7; 12 nucleotides line up with TRBD2. The receptor was isolated from a young man in good health. The CDR3 sequence: CASSLALAGGPSPYEQYF. As DNA, the CDR3 is TGTGCCAGCAGCTTAGCGCTAGCGGGAGGGCCTTCACCCTACGAGCAGTACTTC.